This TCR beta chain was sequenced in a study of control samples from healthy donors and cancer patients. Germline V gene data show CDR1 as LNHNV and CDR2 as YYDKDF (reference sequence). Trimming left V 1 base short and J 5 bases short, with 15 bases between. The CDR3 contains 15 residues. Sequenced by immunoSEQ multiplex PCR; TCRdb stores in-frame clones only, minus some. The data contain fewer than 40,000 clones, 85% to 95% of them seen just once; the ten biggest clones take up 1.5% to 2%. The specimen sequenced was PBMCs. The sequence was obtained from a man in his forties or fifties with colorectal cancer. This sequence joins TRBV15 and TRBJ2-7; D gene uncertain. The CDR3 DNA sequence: TGTGCCACCAGCAGAGGTGATGTGGGTTTCGACGAGCAGTACTTC. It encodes CATSRGDVGFDEQYF.